The 7 T cell receptor beta chains in this list originate from one sample, sequenced in a study of regulatory T cells in long-lasting Graves disease. Time point: persistent/refractory GD, antithyroid drugs over 5 years with positive TRAb. TCR sequences were obtained from RNA taken from PBMCs. With iRepertoire HTBI primers and Arm-PCR of CDR3 regions, TCR beta libraries were built. Via MiXCR, TCRdb re-called the multiplex PCR reads, giving one row per CDR3 protein. The data hold about 290,000 distinct CDR3 sequences, with 22% observed a single time. This sample comprised peripheral blood mononuclear cells (PBMCs), obtained when the disease was refractory, from a patient treated with antithyroid drugs. These TCRs come from a female donor with Graves disease.

Remarks on this clonotype: A much larger clone lies one base from this, so it may be a read error. The V gene is TRBV15, the J gene TRBJ1-2; D remains unclear. Germline V gene lookup returns CDR1 LNHNV and CDR2 YYDKDF (reference sequence). This CDR3 has 14 amino acids. V was trimmed by 0 bases and J by 6 bases, leaving 11 bases between them. CDR3: CATSRDRGTHGYTF. The CDR3 DNA reads TGTGCCACCAGCAGAGATCGCGGCACCCATGGCTACACCTTC.

This clonotype was recorded many times. CDR3 residues: CASSYDWGRTYEQYF. CDR3 in DNA: TGTGCCAGCAGTTATGATTGGGGAAGAACCTACGAGCAGTACTTC. The chain employs TRBV6-5 and TRBJ2-7; D gene unclear. With 3 bases removed from V and 2 bases from J, the gap between germline ends came to 14 bases. CDR1 is MNHEY and CDR2 is SVGAGI in the germline V gene. The CDR3 spans 15 residues.

This clonotype was recorded many times. The chain joins TRBV28 to TRBJ1-4, with a weak D call TRBD1 (5 bases). CDR3 length equals 13 residues. Germline V gene data show CDR1 as MDHEN and CDR2 as SYDVKM. V was pared by 6 bases and J by 10 bases, with 15 bases between. CDR3 coding DNA: TGTGCCAGCAGACCAGGGAACACTGGAAAACTGTTTTTT. This sequence encodes CASRPGNTGKLFF.

V gene TRBV12-3 or TRBV12-4 combines with J gene TRBJ2-2; D possibly corresponds to TRBD2 (6 bases). The CDR3 runs 15 residues. With 5 bases removed from V and 5 bases from J, the gap between germline ends came to 15 bases. CDR3 DNA sequence: TGTGCCAGCAGTGCCACCGGGAGAAAAACCGGGGAGCTGTTTTTT. Protein sequence: CASSATGRKTGELFF.

The chain has TRBV7-3 and TRBJ2-2; TRBD2 agrees at 7 bases. With V trimmed by 0 bases and J by 4 bases, 2 bases remained unmatched. Germline V gene data show CDR1 as SGHTA and CDR2 as FQGTGA. This CDR3 comprises 15 residues. CDR3 sequence (DNA): TGTGCCAGCAGCTTAACGCGGGAGCGCACCGGGGAGCTGTTTTTT. It specifies CASSLTRERTGELFF.

This clonotype was observed at least ten times. The chain recombines TRBV12-3 or TRBV12-4 with TRBJ1-1; TRBD1 matches 8 bases. The CDR3 sequence is 14 residues long. V lost 6 bases and J lost 5; bases outside the gene matches: 8. CDR3 DNA sequence: TGTGCCAGCAGCCTCGGACAGGGTGGGACTGAAGCTTTCTTT. Encoded protein: CASSLGQGGTEAFF.

For this clonotype: A junction boundary mismatches the germline segment, possibly from a read error. The chain couples TRBV6-2 or TRBV6-3 to TRBJ2-2; 7 bases match TRBD1. The CDR3 length is 17 residues. CDR1 MNHEY and CDR2 SVGEGT come from the germline V gene. For the CDR3, the DNA is TGTGCCAACAGTTTCAATCGGGACAGAATGAACACCGGGGAGCTGTTTTTT. Translating gives CANSFNRDRMNTGELFF.